A selection of T cell receptor beta chains follows, all from one sample in a study of T cells after yellow fever vaccination. MiXCR was run by TCRdb on the 5' RACE reads, yielding one entry per CDR3 protein. The data contain 200,000 to 300,000 distinct CDR3 sequences, 10% to 15% of them singletons. Sequencing was performed on CD4+ T cells sorted from PBMCs, taken 45 days after the yellow fever booster vaccination. The receptors here all came from a man younger than 45 who received the YFV17D yellow fever vaccine. Each CDR3 is given with its conserved first and last residue. D genes are given only for firm matches. The size entry is marked missing in some rows and otherwise reads once, few, many or a size class.

D: TRBD1; J: TRBJ1-6; size: -; V: TRBV6-1; CDR3: CASSPTGPYNSPLHF; DNA: TGTGCCAGCAGCCCGACAGGGCCCTATAATTCACCCCTCCACTTT
D: -; J: TRBJ2-5; size: few; V: TRBV7-3; CDR3: CASSPYGQQETQYF; DNA: TGTGCCAGCAGCCCCTACGGGCAGCAAGAGACCCAGTACTTC
D: -; J: TRBJ2-5; size: -; V: TRBV4-3; CDR3: CASSQDRGLETQYF; DNA: TGCGCCAGCAGCCAAGATCGGGGGTTAGAGACCCAGTACTTC
D: -; J: TRBJ2-1; size: -; V: TRBV6-5; CDR3: CASSYSTGGNRGNEQFF; DNA: TGTGCCAGCAGTTACTCCACAGGAGGTAATCGGGGCAATGAGCAGTTCTTC
D: -; J: TRBJ1-3; size: few; V: TRBV30; CDR3: CASSFRGNTIYF; DNA: TGTGCCTCCAGCTTCCGTGGGAACACCATATATTTT
D: TRBD1; J: TRBJ1-1; size: -; V: TRBV5-1; CDR3: CASSSRTGGFTEAFF; DNA: TGCGCCAGCAGTTCCCGGACAGGGGGCTTCACTGAAGCTTTCTTT
D: -; J: TRBJ2-1; size: -; V: TRBV5-1; CDR3: CASSKGTYNEQFF; DNA: TGCGCCAGCAGCAAAGGGACCTACAATGAGCAGTTCTTC
D: -; J: TRBJ1-4; size: few; V: TRBV27; CDR3: CASSLSAVGNEKLFF; DNA: TGTGCCAGCAGTTTATCGGCGGTGGGGAATGAAAAACTGTTTTTT
D: -; J: TRBJ1-2; size: -; V: TRBV4-3; CDR3: CASSQDLGKPGGGYTF; DNA: TGCGCCAGCAGCCAAGATCTGGGGAAACCTGGCGGTGGCTACACCTTC
D: TRBD2; J: TRBJ2-1; size: -; V: TRBV20-1; CDR3: CSASGTSHDEQFF; DNA: TGCAGTGCTTCCGGGACTAGCCACGATGAGCAGTTCTTC
D: -; J: TRBJ2-2; size: -; V: TRBV20-1; CDR3: CSARDSRTINTGELFF; DNA: TGCAGTGCTAGAGATAGCCGAACAATAAACACCGGGGAGCTGTTTTTT
D: -; J: TRBJ2-7; size: -; V: TRBV5-6; CDR3: CASRLQGDPRDEQYF; DNA: TGTGCCAGCAGACTACAAGGGGACCCCCGGGACGAGCAGTACTTC
D: -; J: TRBJ1-1; size: few; V: TRBV5-5; CDR3: CASSPADNTEAFF; DNA: TGTGCCAGCAGTCCAGCTGATAACACTGAAGCTTTCTTT
D: -; J: TRBJ2-2; size: -; V: TRBV20-1; CDR3: CSARVLTGELFF; DNA: TGCAGTGCTAGAGTGCTCACCGGGGAGCTGTTTTTT
D: -; J: TRBJ2-1; size: few; V: TRBV12-3/TRBV12-4; CDR3: CASSTSGAVRNEQFF; DNA: TGTGCCAGCAGTACCTCAGGTGCCGTGAGGAATGAGCAGTTCTTC
D: -; J: TRBJ2-5; size: -; V: TRBV20-1; CDR3: CSARGGTWETQYF; DNA: TGCAGTGCTAGAGGAGGGACGTGGGAGACCCAGTACTTC
D: -; J: TRBJ2-5; size: few; V: TRBV7-2; CDR3: CASRVDSAVRGTQYF; DNA: TGTGCCAGCAGAGTGGATTCAGCGGTGCGAGGGACCCAGTACTTC
D: -; J: TRBJ1-5; size: many; V: TRBV29-1; CDR3: CSVSRDTNSNQPQHF; DNA: TGCAGCGTGTCCCGGGACACAAATAGCAATCAGCCCCAGCATTTT
D: -; J: TRBJ2-1; size: -; V: TRBV7-8; CDR3: CASSLVESEQFF; DNA: TGTGCCAGCAGCTTAGTAGAATCTGAGCAGTTCTTC
D: TRBD1; J: TRBJ2-7; size: -; V: TRBV5-5; CDR3: CASSLVGQGGHEQYF; DNA: TGTGCCAGCAGCCTGGTGGGACAGGGTGGCCACGAGCAGTACTTC
D: -; J: TRBJ2-3; size: -; V: TRBV12-3/TRBV12-4; CDR3: CASSLGRTQYF; DNA: TGTGCCAGCAGTTTAGGACGTACGCAGTATTTT
D: -; J: TRBJ1-2; size: -; V: TRBV11-2; CDR3: CASSLNEGNGYTF; DNA: TGTGCCAGCAGCTTGAATGAGGGGAATGGCTACACCTTC
D: -; J: TRBJ2-2; size: few; V: TRBV5-1; CDR3: CASSETANTGELFF; DNA: TGCGCCAGCAGCGAGACCGCGAACACCGGGGAGCTGTTTTTT
D: TRBD2; J: TRBJ2-5; size: many; V: TRBV27; CDR3: CASRLAGFETQYF; DNA: TGTGCCAGCAGACTAGCGGGATTCGAGACCCAGTACTTC
D: TRBD2; J: TRBJ2-2; size: few; V: TRBV20-1; CDR3: CSAGGLNTGELFF; DNA: TGCAGTGCGGGGGGACTAAACACCGGGGAGCTGTTTTTT
D: -; J: TRBJ2-2; size: few; V: TRBV12-3/TRBV12-4; CDR3: CASNVASNTGELFF; DNA: TGTGCCAGCAACGTCGCCTCGAACACCGGGGAGCTGTTTTTT
D: -; J: TRBJ2-1; size: few; V: TRBV12-3/TRBV12-4; CDR3: CASSTLGDNEQFF; DNA: TGTGCCAGCAGTACCCTGGGGGACAATGAGCAGTTCTTC
D: -; J: TRBJ2-5; size: few; V: TRBV29-1; CDR3: CSVGGERTETQYF; DNA: TGCAGCGTTGGCGGGGAACGCACAGAGACCCAGTACTTC
D: TRBD2; J: TRBJ2-5; size: few; V: TRBV20-1; CDR3: CSASSPSGNQETQYF; DNA: TGCAGTGCTAGCTCTCCTAGCGGGAACCAAGAGACCCAGTACTTC
D: TRBD1; J: TRBJ1-2; size: -; V: TRBV18; CDR3: CASSPATGGWNRGYTF; DNA: TGTGCCAGCTCACCCGCGACAGGGGGTTGGAACCGTGGCTACACCTTC
D: TRBD2; J: TRBJ2-3; size: -; V: TRBV5-1; CDR3: CASSLLAGGVDTQYF; DNA: TGCGCCAGCAGCTTGCTAGCGGGAGGTGTAGATACGCAGTATTTT
D: TRBD2; J: TRBJ2-5; size: few; V: TRBV4-3; CDR3: CASSQGGEGRQTQYF; DNA: TGCGCCAGCAGCCAAGGTGGGGAGGGCCGCCAGACCCAGTACTTC
D: -; J: TRBJ2-7; size: few; V: TRBV20-1; CDR3: CSASSTRGGNEQYF; DNA: TGCAGTGCTAGTTCAACCCGGGGAGGAAACGAGCAGTACTTC
D: TRBD2; J: TRBJ2-7; size: few; V: TRBV6-2/TRBV6-3; CDR3: CASRGSQAGIYEQYF; DNA: TGTGCCAGCAGAGGGTCTCAAGCGGGGATCTACGAGCAGTACTTC
D: -; J: TRBJ1-1; size: few; V: TRBV7-2; CDR3: CASSIELNTEAFF; DNA: TGTGCCAGCAGCATTGAGTTGAACACTGAAGCTTTCTTT
D: -; J: TRBJ2-5; size: -; V: TRBV7-2; CDR3: CASSFGLMGETQYF; DNA: TGTGCCAGCAGTTTCGGACTGATGGGCGAGACCCAGTACTTC
D: -; J: TRBJ1-5; size: few; V: TRBV3-1; CDR3: CASSHGGNQPQHF; DNA: TGTGCCAGCAGTCACGGGGGCAATCAGCCCCAGCATTTT